One sample yielded the 5 T cell receptor beta chains listed below, sequenced in a study of kidney transplant recipient with SARS-CoV-2 infection. Using its own MiXCR run on the reads, TCRdb lists one record per CDR3 protein. The repertoire includes about 250,000 distinct CDR3 sequences, roughly 26% of them detected once, and roughly 7% sits in the top ten. Specimen: a blood sample, collected at baseline and on day 111 from a kidney transplant recipient. The receptor set was obtained from a male patient in his thirties who had COVID-19 and was a kidney transplant recipient. A subset of T cells may come from the graft donor.

Regarding this clonotype: The junction differs from germline at one of its ends, possibly a read error. The chain couples TRBV20-1 to TRBJ1-6; the D gene is possibly TRBD1 (6 bases). This CDR3 comprises 14 residues. Germline CDR1 reads DFQATT; CDR2 reads SNEGSKA (reference sequence). In DNA form, the CDR3 reads TGCGGTGCTAGGGGGGAGTTCCGGGATTCACCCCTCCACTTT. Translation: CGARGEFRDSPLHF.

There are many counts of this clonotype. The chain has TRBV20-1 and TRBJ1-2, with no clear D. The CDR3 is made up of 16 amino acids. The germline V gene has CDR1 DFQATT and CDR2 SNEGSKA (reference sequence). V lost 5 bases and J 4 bases, leaving 23 bases between the germline ends. CDR3 sequence reads: CSAGNLLFRKTYGYTF. DNA of the CDR3: TGCAGTGCTGGCAATTTGCTGTTTCGAAAGACCTATGGCTACACCTTC.

This clonotype was detected many times. The junction departs from the called germline gene at one end, perhaps through a read error. This chain connects TRBV6-5 to TRBJ1-2; 7 bases fit TRBD1. The CDR3 spans 12 residues. CDR1 and CDR2 from the germline V gene are MNHEY and SVGAGI. CDR3 region: CASSGNLGGGNF. In nucleotides, the CDR3 is TGTGCCAGCAGTGGTAATTTAGGGGGCGGAAACTTC.

In its sample, this clonotype was seen many times. A junction end diverges from the germline sequence, so it may reflect a read error. The rearrangement uses TRBV4-3 and TRBJ2-1, with 7 bases aligning to TRBD1. The CDR3 is made up of 15 amino acids. The germline gives CDR1 LGHNA, CDR2 YSLEER. DNA for the CDR3: TGTGCTAGCAGCCAGGGGGTGAGCTCCTACAATGAGCAGTTCTTC. Encoded protein: CASSQGVSSYNEQFF.

The sample holds many counts of this clonotype. The chain employs TRBV6-4 and TRBJ1-2; unclear D gene. This CDR3 has 17 residues. Trimming left V 5 bases short and J 4 bases short, with 23 bases between. Looked up from germline, CDR1 is MRHNA and CDR2 is SNTAGT. The DNA for the CDR3 is TGTGCCAGCAGTAGCTTGTTCTCACACGGAAAGACCTATGGCTACACCTTC. This sequence encodes CASSSLFSHGKTYGYTF.